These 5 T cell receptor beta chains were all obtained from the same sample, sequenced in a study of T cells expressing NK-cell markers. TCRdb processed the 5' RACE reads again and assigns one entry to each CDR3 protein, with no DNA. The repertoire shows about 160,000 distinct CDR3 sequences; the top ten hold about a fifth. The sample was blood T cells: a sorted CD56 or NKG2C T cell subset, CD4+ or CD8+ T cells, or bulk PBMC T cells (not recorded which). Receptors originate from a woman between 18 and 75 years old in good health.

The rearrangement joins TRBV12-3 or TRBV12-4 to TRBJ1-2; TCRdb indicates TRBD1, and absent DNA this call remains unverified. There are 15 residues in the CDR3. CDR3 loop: CASSSPPGQLYGYTF.

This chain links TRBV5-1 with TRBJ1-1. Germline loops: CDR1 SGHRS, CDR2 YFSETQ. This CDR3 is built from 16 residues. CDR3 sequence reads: CASSVQISGMNTEAFF.

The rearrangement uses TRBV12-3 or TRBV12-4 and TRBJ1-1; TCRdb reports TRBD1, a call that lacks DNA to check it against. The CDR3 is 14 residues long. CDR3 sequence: CASTRQEMNTEAFF.

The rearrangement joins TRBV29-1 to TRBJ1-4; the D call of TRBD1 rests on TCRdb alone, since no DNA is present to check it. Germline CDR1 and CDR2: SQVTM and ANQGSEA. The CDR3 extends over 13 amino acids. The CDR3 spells CSVGGQGWKKLFF.

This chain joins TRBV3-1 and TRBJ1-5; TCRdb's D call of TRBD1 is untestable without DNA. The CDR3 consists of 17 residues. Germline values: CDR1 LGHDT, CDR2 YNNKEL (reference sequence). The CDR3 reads CASSQQSGTGWNQPQHF.